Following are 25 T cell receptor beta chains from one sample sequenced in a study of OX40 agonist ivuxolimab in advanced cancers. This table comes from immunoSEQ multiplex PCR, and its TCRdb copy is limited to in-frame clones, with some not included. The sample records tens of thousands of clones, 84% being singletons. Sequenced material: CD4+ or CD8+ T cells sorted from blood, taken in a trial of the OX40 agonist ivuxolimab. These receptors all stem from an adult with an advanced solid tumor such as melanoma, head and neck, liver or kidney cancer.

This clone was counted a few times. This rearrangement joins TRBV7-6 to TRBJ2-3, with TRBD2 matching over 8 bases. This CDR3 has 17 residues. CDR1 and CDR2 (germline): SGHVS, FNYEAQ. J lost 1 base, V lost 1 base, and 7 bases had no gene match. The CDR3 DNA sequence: TGTGCCAGCAGCTTAGAACCCCTGACTAGCGGCACAGATACGCAGTATTTT. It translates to CASSLEPLTSGTDTQYF.

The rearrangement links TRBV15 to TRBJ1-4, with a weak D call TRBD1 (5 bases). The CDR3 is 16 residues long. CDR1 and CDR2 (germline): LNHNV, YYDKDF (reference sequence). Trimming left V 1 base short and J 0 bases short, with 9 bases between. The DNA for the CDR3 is TGTGCCACCAGCAGAGGGGGGGTTGCAACTAATGAAAAACTGTTTTTT. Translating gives CATSRGGVATNEKLFF.

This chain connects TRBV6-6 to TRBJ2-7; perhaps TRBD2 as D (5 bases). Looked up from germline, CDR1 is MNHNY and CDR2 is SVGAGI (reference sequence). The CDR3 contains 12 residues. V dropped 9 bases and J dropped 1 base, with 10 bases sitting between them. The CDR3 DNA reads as TGTGCCAGTCGGGGAGATTCCTACGAGCAGTACTTC. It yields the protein CASRGDSYEQYF.

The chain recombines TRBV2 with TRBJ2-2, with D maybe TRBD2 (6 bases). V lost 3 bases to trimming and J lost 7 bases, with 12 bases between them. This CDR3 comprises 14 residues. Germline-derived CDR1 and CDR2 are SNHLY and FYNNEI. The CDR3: CASSDSPRDGELFF. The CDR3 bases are TGTGCCAGCAGTGACTCTCCGCGGGACGGGGAGCTGTTTTTT.

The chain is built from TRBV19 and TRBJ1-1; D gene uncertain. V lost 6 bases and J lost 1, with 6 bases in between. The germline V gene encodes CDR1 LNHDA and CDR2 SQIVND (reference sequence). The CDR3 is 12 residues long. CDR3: CASRTGNTEAFF. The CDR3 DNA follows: TGTGCCAGTAGGACTGGGAACACTGAAGCTTTCTTT.

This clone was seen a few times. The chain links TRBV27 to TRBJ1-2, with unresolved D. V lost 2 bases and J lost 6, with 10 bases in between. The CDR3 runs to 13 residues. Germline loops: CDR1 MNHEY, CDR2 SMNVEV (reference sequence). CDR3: CASSLRGADGYTF. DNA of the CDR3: TGTGCCAGCAGTTTACGCGGAGCTGATGGCTACACCTTC.

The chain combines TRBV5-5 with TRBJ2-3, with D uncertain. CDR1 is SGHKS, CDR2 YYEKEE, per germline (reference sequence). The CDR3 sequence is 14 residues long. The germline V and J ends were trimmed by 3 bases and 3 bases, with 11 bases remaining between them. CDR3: CASSSGWGTDTQYF. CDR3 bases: TGTGCCAGCAGCTCAGGATGGGGAACAGATACGCAGTATTTT.

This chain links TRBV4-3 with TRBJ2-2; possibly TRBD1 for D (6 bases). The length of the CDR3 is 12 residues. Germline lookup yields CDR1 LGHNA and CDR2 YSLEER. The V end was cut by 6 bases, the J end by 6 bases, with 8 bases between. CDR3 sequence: CASRQGAGELFF. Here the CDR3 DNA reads TGCGCCAGCAGACAGGGTGCCGGGGAGCTGTTTTTT.

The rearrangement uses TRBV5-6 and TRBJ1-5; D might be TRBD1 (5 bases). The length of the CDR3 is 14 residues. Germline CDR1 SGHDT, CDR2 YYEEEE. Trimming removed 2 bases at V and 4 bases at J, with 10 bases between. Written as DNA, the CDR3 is TGTGCCAGCAGCTTAGAGGGGAGGAATCAGCCCCAGCATTTT. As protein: CASSLEGRNQPQHF.

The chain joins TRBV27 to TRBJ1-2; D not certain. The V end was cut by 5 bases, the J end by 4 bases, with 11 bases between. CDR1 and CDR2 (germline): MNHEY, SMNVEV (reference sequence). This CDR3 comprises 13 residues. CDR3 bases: TGTGCCAGCAGTCTCACAGAGGGCTATGGCTACACCTTC. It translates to CASSLTEGYGYTF.

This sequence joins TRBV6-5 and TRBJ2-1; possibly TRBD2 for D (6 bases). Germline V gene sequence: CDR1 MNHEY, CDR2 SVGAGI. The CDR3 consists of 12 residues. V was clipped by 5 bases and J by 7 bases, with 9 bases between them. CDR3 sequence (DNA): TGTGCCAGCAGTGGGGACTTTAATGAGCAGTTCTTC. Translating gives CASSGDFNEQFF.

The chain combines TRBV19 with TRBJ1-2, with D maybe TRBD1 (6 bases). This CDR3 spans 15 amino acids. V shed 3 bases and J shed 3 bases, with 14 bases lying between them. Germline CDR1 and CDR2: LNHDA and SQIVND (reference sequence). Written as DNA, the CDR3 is TGTGCCAGTAGTATCCCCAGAGGGGGTTACTATGGCTACACCTTC. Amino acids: CASSIPRGGYYGYTF.

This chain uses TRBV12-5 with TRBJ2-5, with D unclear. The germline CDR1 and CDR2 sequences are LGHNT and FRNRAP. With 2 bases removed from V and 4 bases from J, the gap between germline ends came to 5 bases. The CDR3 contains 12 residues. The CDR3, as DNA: TGTGCTAGTGGTTTGACCCTAGAGACCCAGTACTTC. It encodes CASGLTLETQYF.

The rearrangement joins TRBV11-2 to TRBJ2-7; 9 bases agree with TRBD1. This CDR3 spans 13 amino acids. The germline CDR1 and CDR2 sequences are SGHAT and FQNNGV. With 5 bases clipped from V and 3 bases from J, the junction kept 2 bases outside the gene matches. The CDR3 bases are TGTGCCAGCAGCCGGGACAGGGACTACGAGCAGTACTTC. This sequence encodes CASSRDRDYEQYF.

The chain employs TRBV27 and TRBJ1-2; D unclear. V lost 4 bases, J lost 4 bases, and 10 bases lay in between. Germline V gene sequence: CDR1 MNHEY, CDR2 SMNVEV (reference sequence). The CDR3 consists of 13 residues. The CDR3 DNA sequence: TGTGCCAGCAGTTCTTCCAGCTTCTATGGCTACACCTTC. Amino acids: CASSSSSFYGYTF.

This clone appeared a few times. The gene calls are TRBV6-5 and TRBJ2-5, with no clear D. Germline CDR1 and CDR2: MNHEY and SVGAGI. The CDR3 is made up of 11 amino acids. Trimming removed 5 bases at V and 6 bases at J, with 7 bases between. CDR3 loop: CASSETQTQYF. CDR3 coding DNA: TGTGCCAGCAGTGAAACCCAGACCCAGTACTTC.

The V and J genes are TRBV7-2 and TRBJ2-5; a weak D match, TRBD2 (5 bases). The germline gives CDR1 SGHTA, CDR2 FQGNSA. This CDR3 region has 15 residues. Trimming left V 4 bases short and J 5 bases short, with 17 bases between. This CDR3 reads CASSSTGNPGETQYF. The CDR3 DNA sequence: TGTGCCAGCAGCTCCACCGGGAACCCCGGTGAGACCCAGTACTTC.

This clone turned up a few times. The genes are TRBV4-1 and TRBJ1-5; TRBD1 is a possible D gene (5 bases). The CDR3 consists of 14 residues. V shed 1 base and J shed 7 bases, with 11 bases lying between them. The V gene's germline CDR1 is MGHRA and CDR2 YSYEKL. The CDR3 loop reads CASSQVTAGQPQHF. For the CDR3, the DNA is TGCGCCAGCAGCCAAGTGACAGCCGGACAGCCCCAGCATTTT.

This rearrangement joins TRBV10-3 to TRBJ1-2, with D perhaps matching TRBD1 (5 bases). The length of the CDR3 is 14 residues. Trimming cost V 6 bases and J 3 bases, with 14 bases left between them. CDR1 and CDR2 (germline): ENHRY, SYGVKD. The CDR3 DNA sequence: TGTGCCATCAGAAGGACCCAGGGCGACTATGGCTACACCTTC. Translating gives CAIRRTQGDYGYTF.

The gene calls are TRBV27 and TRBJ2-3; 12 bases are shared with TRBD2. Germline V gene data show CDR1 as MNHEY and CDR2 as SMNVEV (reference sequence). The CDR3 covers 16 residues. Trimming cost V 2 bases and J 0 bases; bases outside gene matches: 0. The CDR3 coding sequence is TGTGCCAGCAGTTTAGGGACTAGCGGGAGCACAGATACGCAGTATTTT. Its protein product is CASSLGTSGSTDTQYF.

The CDR3: CASRIAGVQETQYF. In DNA form, the CDR3 reads TGCGCCAGCAGAATAGCGGGGGTCCAAGAGACCCAGTACTTC. The chain links TRBV5-1 to TRBJ2-5; 9 bases align to TRBD2. Germline CDR1 reads SGHRS; CDR2 reads YFSETQ. V gave up 5 bases and J gave up 1 base; unmatched junction bases: 3. The CDR3 sequence is 14 residues long.

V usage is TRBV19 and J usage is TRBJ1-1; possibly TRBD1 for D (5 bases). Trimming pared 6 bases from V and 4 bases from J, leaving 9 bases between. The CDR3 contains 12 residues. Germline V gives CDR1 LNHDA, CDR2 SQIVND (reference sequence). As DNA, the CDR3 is TGTGCCAGTAGCCCCGGGACCACTGAAGCTTTCTTT. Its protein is CASSPGTTEAFF. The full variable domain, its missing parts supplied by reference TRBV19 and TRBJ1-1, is DGGITQSPKYLFRKEGQNVTLSCEQNLNHDAMYWYRQDPGQGLRLIYYSQIVNDFQKGDIAEGYSVSREKKESFPLTVTSAQKNPTAFYLCASSPGTTEAFFGQGTRLTVV.

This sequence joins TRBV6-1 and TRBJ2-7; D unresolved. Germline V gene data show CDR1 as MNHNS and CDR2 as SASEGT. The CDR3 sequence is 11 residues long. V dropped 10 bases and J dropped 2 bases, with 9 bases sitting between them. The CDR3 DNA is TGTGCCACCATGAACCCCTACGAGCAGTACTTC. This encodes CATMNPYEQYF.

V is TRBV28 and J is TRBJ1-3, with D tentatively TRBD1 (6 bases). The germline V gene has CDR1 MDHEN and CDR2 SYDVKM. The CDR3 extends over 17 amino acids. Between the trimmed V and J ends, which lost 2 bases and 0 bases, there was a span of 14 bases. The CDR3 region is CASSLGHQGISGNTIYF. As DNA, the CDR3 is TGTGCCAGCAGTTTAGGTCACCAGGGGATCTCTGGAAACACCATATATTTT.

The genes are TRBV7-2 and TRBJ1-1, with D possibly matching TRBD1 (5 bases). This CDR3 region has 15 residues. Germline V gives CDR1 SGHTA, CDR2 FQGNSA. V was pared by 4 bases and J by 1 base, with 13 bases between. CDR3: CASSYPGTANTEAFF. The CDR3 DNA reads TGTGCCAGCAGCTACCCCGGGACGGCGAACACTGAAGCTTTCTTT.